Below are 24 T cell receptor beta chains sequenced from a single sample in a study of T cell responses to AZD1222 COVID-19 vaccine. TCRdb's table, derived via immunoSEQ multiplex PCR, lists solely in-frame clones and lacks some. The sample has about 150,000 clones, roughly 90% seen once. The material was peripheral blood, obtained 28 days after the second AZD1222 dose. The receptors were gathered from an adult who received the AZD1222 COVID-19 vaccine.

The CDR3 here is CASSLAKGQAGRDWYGYTF. The CDR3 coding sequence is TGTGCCAGCAGCTTGGCCAAGGGACAGGCCGGTAGGGACTGGTATGGCTACACCTTC. This chain joins TRBV5-5 and TRBJ1-2, with 8 bases that match TRBD1. The CDR3 length is 19 residues. The ends lost 0 bases at V and 5 bases at J; junction bases unmatched: 18. Germline values: CDR1 SGHKS, CDR2 YYEKEE (reference sequence).

The V gene is TRBV3-1 (or the pseudogene TRBV3-2), the J gene TRBJ1-3; D remains unclear. V was shortened by 0 bases and J by 4 bases, with 13 bases between the two germline ends. The CDR3 covers 16 residues. Germline assignment: CDR1 LGHDT and CDR2 YNNKEL (reference sequence). CDR3 region: CASSQEAAGRGNTIYF. CDR3 sequence (DNA): TGTGCCAGCAGCCAAGAGGCAGCCGGCCGAGGAAACACCATATATTTT.

V gene TRBV14 combines with J gene TRBJ1-2; D is undetermined. The germline V and J ends were trimmed by 4 bases and 3 bases, with 9 bases remaining between them. The CDR3 runs to 13 residues. Germline V gene data show CDR1 as SGHDN and CDR2 as FVKESK. The CDR3 loop reads CASSLDRHYGYTF. DNA of the CDR3: TGTGCCAGCAGCCTGGACCGCCACTATGGCTACACCTTC.

CDR3 bases: TGTGCCAGTAGTACCGGGACATCGAGCCCCGCTTTCTTT. As protein: CASSTGTSSPAFF. The chain combines TRBV19 with TRBJ1-1; TRBD1 might be the D (6 bases). The V gene's germline CDR1 is LNHDA and CDR2 SQIVND (reference sequence). The CDR3 sequence is 13 residues long. Between the trimmed V and J ends, which lost 4 bases and 11 bases, there was a span of 17 bases. Using reference TRBV19 and TRBJ1-1 for the parts outside the CDR3, the full variable domain is DGGITQSPKYLFRKEGQNVTLSCEQNLNHDAMYWYRQDPGQGLRLIYYSQIVNDFQKGDIAEGYSVSREKKESFPLTVTSAQKNPTAFYLCASSTGTSSPAFFGQGTRLTVV.

J is TRBJ2-7 and V is TRBV5-4; possible D gene TRBD1, 6 bases. The V end was cut by 4 bases, the J end by 0 bases, with 14 bases between. The V gene's germline CDR1 is SGHNT and CDR2 YYREEE (reference sequence). The CDR3 covers 15 residues. DNA of the CDR3: TGTGCCAGCAGCGAAAACAGGGATAGCTCCTACGAGCAGTACTTC. The encoded protein is CASSENRDSSYEQYF. Looking up the rest from reference TRBV5-4 and TRBJ2-7 gives the full variable domain: ETGVTQSPTHLIKTRGQQVTLRCSSQSGHNTVSWYQQALGQGPQFIFQYYREEENGRGNFPPRFSGLQFPNYSSELNVNALELDDSALYLCASSENRDSSYEQYFGPGTRLTVT.

J is TRBJ2-2 and V is TRBV5-1; a possible D gene is TRBD2 (6 bases). Looked up from germline, CDR1 is SGHRS and CDR2 is YFSETQ. The CDR3 runs to 16 residues. Trimming pared 4 bases from V and 4 bases from J, leaving 17 bases between. The CDR3 reads CASSPDRGTLTGELFF. CDR3 nucleotide sequence: TGCGCCAGCAGCCCGGACCGCGGGACTCTCACCGGGGAGCTGTTTTTT.

This chain joins TRBV4-3 and TRBJ1-3; D not certain. Trimming took off 4 bases at V and 0 bases at J, with 13 bases between the two ends. CDR3 length: 16 amino acids. From germline, CDR1 is LGHNA and CDR2 YSLEER. This CDR3 is CASSLDVRVSGNTIYF. The CDR3 nucleotides are TGCGCCAGCAGCCTAGATGTTCGGGTCTCTGGAAACACCATATATTTT.

In regard to this clone: This same CDR3 is encoded by further DNA sequences in the sample. V and J are TRBV5-1 and TRBJ1-2; D gene uncertain. Germline CDR1 SGHRS, CDR2 YFSETQ. V shed 0 bases and J shed 0 bases, with 6 bases lying between them. This CDR3 is 14 amino acids long. The CDR3 here is CASSLAGTNYGYTF. In nucleotides, the CDR3 is TGCGCCAGCAGCTTGGCGGGCACTAACTATGGCTACACCTTC.

V gene TRBV10-3 combines with J gene TRBJ2-7; 7 positions match TRBD2. Germline-derived CDR1 and CDR2 are ENHRY and SYGVKD. J gave up 9 bases and V 11 bases, and 13 bases lay outside the gene matches. CDR3 length: 12 amino acids. The CDR3 DNA reads as TGTGCCGGTCTAGCGGCCCAGTTAGGGCAGTACTTC. This sequence encodes CAGLAAQLGQYF.

The rearrangement links TRBV28 to TRBJ2-5; D possibly corresponds to TRBD2 (5 bases). V lost 5 bases, J lost 2 bases, and 15 bases lay in between. Per germline, CDR1 MDHEN and CDR2 SYDVKM. The CDR3 runs to 15 residues. As DNA, the CDR3 is TGTGCCAGCAGTCCCCACGAGGGCCTACAAGAGACCCAGTACTTC. Its translation: CASSPHEGLQETQYF.

In DNA form, the CDR3 reads TGTGCCAGCTCACCAGTTAGAAGCACAGATACGCAGTATTTT. Encoded protein: CASSPVRSTDTQYF. The rearrangement links TRBV18 to TRBJ2-3, with D uncertain. CDR3 length: 14 residues. Germline V CDR1 and CDR2: KGHSH, LQKENI. V shed 2 bases and J shed 0 bases, with 6 bases lying between them.

This clone was recorded a few times. The chain carries TRBV11-3 and TRBJ2-2; TRBD2 might be the D (6 bases). The CDR3 covers 13 residues. In germline, CDR1 is SGHNT, CDR2 YENEEA. Trimming left V 3 bases short and J 6 bases short, with 8 bases between. The CDR3 loop reads CASSLTGAGELFF. The CDR3 DNA is TGTGCCAGCAGCTTGACGGGAGCCGGGGAGCTGTTTTTT.

There are a few counts of this clone. The rearrangement joins TRBV18 to TRBJ2-5; TRBD2 matches 9 bases. CDR1 and CDR2 from the germline V gene are KGHSH and LQKENI. With 6 bases clipped from V and 2 bases from J, the junction kept 7 bases outside the gene matches. The CDR3 runs 15 residues. The CDR3 here is CASSLGTSSQETQYF. CDR3 nucleotides: TGTGCCAGCTCCCTCGGGACTAGCTCTCAAGAGACCCAGTACTTC.

The CDR3 loop is CASSKRTNPSYNEQFF. CDR3 coding DNA: TGTGCCAGCAGCAAGCGTACTAACCCTTCCTACAATGAGCAGTTCTTC. The chain couples TRBV9 to TRBJ2-1; no definite D call. CDR1 and CDR2 from the germline V gene are SGDLS and YYNGEE. The CDR3 covers 16 residues. The V end was cut by 4 bases, the J end by 1 base, with 15 bases between.

The rearrangement uses TRBV27 and TRBJ2-1; the match to TRBD2 covers 7 bases. Germline V gene lookup returns CDR1 MNHEY and CDR2 SMNVEV (reference sequence). V shed 3 bases, J shed 2 bases, and the junction held 7 bases outside the gene matches. This CDR3 region has 16 residues. The CDR3 bases are TGTGCCAGCAGTTTGCCTAGCGGCCTTGCCTACAATGAGCAGTTCTTC. It specifies CASSLPSGLAYNEQFF.

The gene calls are TRBV7-2 and TRBJ2-7; D is perhaps TRBD2 (6 bases). The germline V gene encodes CDR1 SGHTA and CDR2 FQGNSA. Trimming pared 1 base from V and 3 bases from J, leaving 7 bases between. The CDR3 spans 13 residues. The CDR3 sequence is CASSLGTNYEQYF. CDR3 DNA: TGTGCCAGCAGCTTAGGGACTAACTACGAGCAGTACTTC.

The chain links TRBV5-1 to TRBJ2-2; D may correspond to TRBD1 or TRBD2 (5 bases each). Trimming took 0 bases from V and 5 from J, leaving 14 bases between them. The length of the CDR3 is 16 residues. Germline values: CDR1 SGHRS, CDR2 YFSETQ. The CDR3 spells CASSLATGPETGELFF. The CDR3 DNA follows: TGCGCCAGCAGCTTGGCCACGGGACCTGAGACCGGGGAGCTGTTTTTT.

J is TRBJ2-7 and V is TRBV21-1; the table's D call of TRBD2 was not tested on the DNA. TRBV21-1 is designated a pseudogene. This CDR3 region has 16 residues. CDR3: CASSKGPGLVCFEQYF. In nucleotides, the CDR3 is TGTGCCAGCAGCAAAGGACCGGGACTAGTCTGCTTCGAGCAGTACTTC.

A few counts support this clone. The chain uses TRBV11-2 and TRBJ1-1; tentative D call: TRBD1 (6 bases). CDR1 is SGHAT, CDR2 FQNNGV, per germline. This CDR3 has 15 amino acids. Trimming shortened V by 5 bases and J by 4 bases, and 17 bases separated the two germline ends. The CDR3 DNA follows: TGTGCCAGCAGCCCACTCAGGGGTAGGGGCACTGAAGCTTTCTTT. Amino acids: CASSPLRGRGTEAFF.

The chain employs TRBV18 and TRBJ1-2; D unresolved. CDR3 size: 16 residues. V was shortened by 0 bases and J by 4 bases, with 15 bases between the two germline ends. Germline values: CDR1 KGHSH, CDR2 LQKENI. Written as DNA, the CDR3 is TGTGCCAGCTCACCACCGAACGGGGAGGGAGGCTATGGCTACACCTTC. Translated, it gives CASSPPNGEGGYGYTF.

J is TRBJ2-7 and V is TRBV9; D might be TRBD1 (5 bases). V was clipped by 0 bases and J by 0 bases, with 13 bases between them. Germline loops: CDR1 SGDLS, CDR2 YYNGEE. This CDR3 comprises 16 residues. CDR3 coding DNA: TGTGCCAGCAGCGTAGGGCATACAGGTCGCTCCTACGAGCAGTACTTC. Translation gives CASSVGHTGRSYEQYF.

The chain couples TRBV10-3 to TRBJ1-2, with D perhaps TRBD1 (5 bases). The CDR3 is made up of 13 amino acids. V was cut by 0 bases and J by 7 bases, with 9 bases left in between. Germline-derived CDR1 and CDR2 are ENHRY and SYGVKD. CDR3 DNA sequence: TGTGCCATCAGTGAGTCGGACGGGGGTGGCTACACCTTC. It encodes CAISESDGGGYTF.

V is TRBV18 and J is TRBJ2-7; a possible D gene is TRBD2 (6 bases). From germline, CDR1 is KGHSH and CDR2 LQKENI. Trimming cost V 5 bases and J 5 bases, with 22 bases left between them. This CDR3 comprises 16 residues. Written as DNA, the CDR3 is TGTGCCAGCTCATCCTCCGGGAGCATGTCGGCTAACGAGCAGTACTTC. This codes for CASSSSGSMSANEQYF.

The chain combines TRBV30 with TRBJ2-7, with D maybe TRBD2 (5 bases). Germline V lookup: CDR1 GTSNPN, CDR2 SVGIG (reference sequence). The V end lost 7 bases, the J end lost 8 bases, and 9 bases lay between the germline ends. The CDR3 covers 9 residues. In nucleotides, the CDR3 is TGTGCCTCCCGGGGAAAGCAGTACTTC. It encodes CASRGKQYF.